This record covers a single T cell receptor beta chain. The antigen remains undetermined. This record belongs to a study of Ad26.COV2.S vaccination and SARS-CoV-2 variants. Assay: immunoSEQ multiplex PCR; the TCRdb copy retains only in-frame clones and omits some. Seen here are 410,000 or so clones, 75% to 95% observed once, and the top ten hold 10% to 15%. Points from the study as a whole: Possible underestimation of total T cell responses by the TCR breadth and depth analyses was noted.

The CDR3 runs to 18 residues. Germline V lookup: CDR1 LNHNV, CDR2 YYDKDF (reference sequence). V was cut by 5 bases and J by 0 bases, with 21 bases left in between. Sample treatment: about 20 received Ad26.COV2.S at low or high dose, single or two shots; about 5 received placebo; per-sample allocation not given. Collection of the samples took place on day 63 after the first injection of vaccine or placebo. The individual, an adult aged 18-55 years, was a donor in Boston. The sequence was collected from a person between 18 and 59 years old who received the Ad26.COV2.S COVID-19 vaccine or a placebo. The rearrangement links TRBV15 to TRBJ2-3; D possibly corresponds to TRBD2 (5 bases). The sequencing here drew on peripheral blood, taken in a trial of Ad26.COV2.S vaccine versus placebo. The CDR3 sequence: CATSPQPNSVASTDTQYF. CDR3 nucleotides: TGTGCCACCAGCCCCCAACCCAATAGCGTTGCTAGCACAGATACGCAGTATTTT.